This record covers a single T cell receptor beta chain. This CDR3 region has 16 residues. V lost 4 bases, J lost 0 bases, and 12 bases lay in between. The sample originates from a study of blood T cell repertoires in COVID-19. The wider study: Whether acute or convalescent, the COVID-19 samples came from the United States, Italy and Spain. From T cells, B-cell-depleted T cells, or PBMCs came the material, which was cDNA or gDNA.

As originally analysed: Using reference gene primer amplification, nucleated cell counts were estimated. Data came from immunoSEQ multiplex PCR; TCRdb stores just in-frame clones and leaves some out. The DNA was the basis for D and trimming; V, J and clone size are from that table. The sample includes about 26,000 clones, approximately 66% of them seen just once. The receptor's source is a man in his 60s with active or convalescent COVID-19. The chain combines TRBV23-1 with TRBJ2-2, with D uncertain. TRBV23-1 is annotated as an ORF whose role is uncertain. The sequenced sample was peripheral blood. CDR3 protein: CASSPLPTSNTGELFF. Written as DNA, the CDR3 is TGCGCCAGCAGTCCCCTTCCGACTTCGAACACCGGGGAGCTGTTTTTT.